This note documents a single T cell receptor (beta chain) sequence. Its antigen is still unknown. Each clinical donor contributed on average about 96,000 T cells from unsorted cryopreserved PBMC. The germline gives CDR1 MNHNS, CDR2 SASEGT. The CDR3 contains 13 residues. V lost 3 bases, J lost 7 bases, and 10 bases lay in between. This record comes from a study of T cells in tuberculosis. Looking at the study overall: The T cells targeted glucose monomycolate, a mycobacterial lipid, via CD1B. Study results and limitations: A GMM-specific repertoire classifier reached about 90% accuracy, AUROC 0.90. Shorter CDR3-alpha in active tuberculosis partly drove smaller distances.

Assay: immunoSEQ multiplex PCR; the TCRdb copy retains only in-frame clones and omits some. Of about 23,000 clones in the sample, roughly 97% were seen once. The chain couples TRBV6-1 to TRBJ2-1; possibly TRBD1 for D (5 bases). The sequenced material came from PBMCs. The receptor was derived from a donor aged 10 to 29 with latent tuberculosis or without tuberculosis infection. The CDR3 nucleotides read TGTGCCAGCAGTGACAGGGTTCGGAATGAGCAGTTCTTC. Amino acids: CASSDRVRNEQFF.